Given below is one T cell receptor (beta chain) in context. Its cognate antigen has yet to be identified. No base quality values were provided; no much bigger clone lies one nucleotide off. The data belong to a study of shared clonotypes between healthy human individuals (dated by TCRdb to about 2020). For the study in its entirety: The cohort included three men and two women between 18 and 49 years of age. For each donor, CD4 naive and CD4 memory were each given three plates, CD8 naive was given two plates, and CD8 memory was given one plate. Blood TCR repertoires of 5 or 6 healthy adults were deeply sequenced to estimate repertoire size and the extent of clonotype sharing between individuals. Different laboratories and diverse techniques were used to prepare libraries and sequence TCR repertoires, to increase sequencing depth and limit assay-specific biases. Between about 0.8 and 9 billion PBMCs per donor were obtained by leukapheresis. Overall study outcomes, separate from this receptor: The small number of donors limited the genetic and exposure-history diversity represented. Only blood was sampled, and tissue TCR repertoires likely differ from those in blood. Naive subsets generally had larger estimated clonotype richness than memory subsets. Pairwise subsampling led to the expectation that sequencing depth would affect the degree of clonotype sharing among donors. Incomplete sequencing was indicated by rarefaction of sorted-subset datasets, despite the large sequencing depth. Roughly 5% of naive CD4, 3% to 3.5% of naive CD8, around 2.3% of memory CD4, and around 0.42% of memory CD8 clonotypes were shared across several donors. Compared with non-shared clonotypes, clonotypes shared by all four sorted-subset donors had higher generation probabilities.

Using the deep immunoSEQ assay, multiplex PCR amplified TCR CDR3 regions from genomic DNA. Extracted genomic DNA from each cell subset was distributed evenly across all wells of several immunoSEQ 96-well plates, and each plate was treated as a replicate. For sorted subsets, around 0.2 ug genomic DNA, equal to tens of thousands of T cell genomes, was loaded into each replicate PCR. Purified libraries were quantified with a Qubit 3.0 fluorometer, sized on a Bioanalyzer 2100, and re-quantified with the KAPA Library Quantification kit. A separate single-read 150-cycle Illumina NextSeq 550 flow cell was used to sequence each immunoSEQ 96-well plate. As for the original processing: Because only junctional sequences without quality scores were contained in the immunoSEQ output, filtering matching that applied to full-length reads could not be performed. To assign V/J genes and CDR3, sequences were annotated using PyIR, a Python wrapper for IgBLAST v1.9, with IMGT germline references. Reads were removed for weak V/J assignments (E-value above 1e-6), missing CDR3, stop codons, out-of-frame junctions, or ambiguous translated residues. V3J clonotypes were defined by identical inferred V gene, J gene, and CDR3 amino acid sequence. Percentage overlap between repertoires was calculated by dividing the number of shared unique clonotypes by the size of the smaller repertoire. Richness of each repertoire was evaluated using RTK rarefaction, the Chao1 estimator, and Recon v2.1 estimates of unobserved clonotypes. Generation probabilities were computed with OLGA for all TCRbeta clonotypes obtained by the gDNA method from four donors. The table comes from immuneACCESS by way of TCRdb, which keeps in-frame sequences with V and J called. Part of the clones is missing from these tables; in studies checked, under half for an unresolved V gene and the rest for unknown reasons. V, J and clone size are taken as reported in that table, and D and trimming were inferred from the DNA itself. Within this sample are around 690,000 clones, with less than 95% of them counted one time only. Approximately 35% of the sample rests with the top ten.

The donors were healthy, HIV-negative adults who had no recently reported acute infections or vaccinations. All donors were Caucasian adults living in Nashville, Tennessee, USA. CD8 memory samples were composed of magnetically selected CD45RO+ cells combined with CCR7-negative CD45RA+ effector memory (TemRA) cells. After blood collection by leukapheresis, PBMCs were isolated using Ficoll-Histopaque density gradient centrifugation and then cryopreserved in the vapor phase of liquid nitrogen. Purity and quantity of every magnetically sorted T cell population were checked by analytical flow cytometry. Genomic DNA was isolated from every sorted fraction and measured by UV absorbance on a Nanodrop 2000c. The sequencing input was memory CD8+ T cells from PBMCs. The cell subset or site label corresponds to: CD45RO+ cells pooled with CCR7-negative TemRA cells. The TCR sequence derives from a young man in good health. Some clones in this sample may be carry-over from other donors' samples.

In nucleotide form, the sequence is TGCGCCAGCAGCCAAGATCCAACCACACCCTATGGCTACACCTTC. The resulting protein is CASSQDPTTPYGYTF. The sequence joins TRBV4-1 to TRBJ1-2; too little of a D gene remains to name it. Its CDR3 holds 15 amino acids, cysteine through phenylalanine. Kept here is only the CDR3 DNA, which spans 45 bases and is read in frame from base 1. The germline V gene sets CDR1 to MGHRA and CDR2 to YSYEKL. Relative to germline, V is 0 bases shorter and J is 4 bases shorter, with 12 bases between their ends.